This T cell receptor (beta chain) was sequenced in a study of blood T cell repertoires in COVID-19. The sample holds one count of this clone. This CDR3 spans 17 amino acids. The junction had 6 bases not matched to a gene; V was cut back by 4 bases and J by 0 bases. The germline gives CDR1 SGHDT, CDR2 YYEEEE. Recruited during active infection, patients (from Seattle) were subsequently followed longitudinally. Measured with immunoSEQ multiplex PCR; TCRdb has only the in-frame clones, and not every one. The sample has 150,000 to 250,000 clones; roughly three quarters are singletons. V and J are TRBV5-6 and TRBJ1-6; the match to TRBD1 covers 8 bases. The TCR originated in a middle-aged woman with COVID-19, enrolled during active disease. The sample was peripheral blood. The CDR3 DNA reads TGTGCCAGCAGCCTCCGGACAGGGAGCTCCTATAATTCACCCCTCCACTTT. It codes for CASSLRTGSSYNSPLHF.